This T cell receptor beta chain emerged from a study of technical replicates of blood from several donors (dated by TCRdb to about 2017). To note about this clone: What this receptor recognizes is not known. No base quality values were provided; no much bigger clone lies one nucleotide off.

Reading from cysteine to phenylalanine, the CDR3 counts 14 amino acids. The read is trimmed to its CDR3 DNA, 42 bases read in frame from base 1. The junction carries 8 bases between V and J, which are trimmed by 0 bases and 2 bases respectively. The germline V gene gives CDR1 as ENHRY and CDR2 as SYGVKD. Library preparation employed the immunoSEQ multiplex PCR assay. TCRdb limited this immuneACCESS table to in-frame rearrangements with V and J called. A share of clones is missing; checked studies link under half to unresolved V genes, and the rest is unexplained. This sample comprises around 93,000 clones, just under 95% of them detected only once. The top ten clonotypes cover around 0.3% of the sample.

The sequence is built from TRBV10-3 and TRBJ2-7, with TRBD1 as a weak D call on 6 bases. Sequenced: T cells isolated from PBMCs. This receptor was taken from a human donor in good health. The DNA is as follows: TGTGCCATCAGTGAGTCGAGGGGGACCTACGAGCAGTACTTC. This codes for CAISESRGTYEQYF.